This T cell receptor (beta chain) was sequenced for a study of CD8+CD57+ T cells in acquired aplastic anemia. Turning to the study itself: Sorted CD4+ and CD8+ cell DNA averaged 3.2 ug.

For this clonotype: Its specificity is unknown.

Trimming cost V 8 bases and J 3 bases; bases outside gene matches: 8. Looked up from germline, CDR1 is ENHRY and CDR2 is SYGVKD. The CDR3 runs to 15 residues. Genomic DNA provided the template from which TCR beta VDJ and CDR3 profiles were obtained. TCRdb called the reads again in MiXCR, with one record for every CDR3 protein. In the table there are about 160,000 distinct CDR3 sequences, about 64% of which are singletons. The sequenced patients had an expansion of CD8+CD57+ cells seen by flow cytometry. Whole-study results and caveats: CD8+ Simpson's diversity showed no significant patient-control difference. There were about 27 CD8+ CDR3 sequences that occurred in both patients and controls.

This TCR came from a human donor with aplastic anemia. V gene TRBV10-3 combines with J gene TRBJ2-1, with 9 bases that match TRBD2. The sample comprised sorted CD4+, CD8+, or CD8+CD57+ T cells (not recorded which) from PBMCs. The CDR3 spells CAIRIGLAYYNEQFF. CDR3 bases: TGTGCCATCCGAATAGGACTAGCGTACTACAATGAGCAGTTCTTC.